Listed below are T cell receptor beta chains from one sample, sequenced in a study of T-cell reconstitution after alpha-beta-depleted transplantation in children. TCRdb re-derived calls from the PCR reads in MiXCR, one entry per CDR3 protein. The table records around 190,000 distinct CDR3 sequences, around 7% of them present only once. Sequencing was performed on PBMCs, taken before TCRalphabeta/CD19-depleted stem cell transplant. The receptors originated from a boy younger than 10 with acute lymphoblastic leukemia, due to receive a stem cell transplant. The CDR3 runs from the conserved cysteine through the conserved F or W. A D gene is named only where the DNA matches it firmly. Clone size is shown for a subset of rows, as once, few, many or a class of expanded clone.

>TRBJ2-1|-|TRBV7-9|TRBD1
CASSGRDRGNEQFF
TGTGCCAGCAGCGGCCGGGACAGGGGAAATGAGCAGTTCTTC
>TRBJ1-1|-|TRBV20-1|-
CSAPQSDRNTEAFF
TGCAGTGCTCCCCAATCTGACAGAAACACTGAAGCTTTCTTT
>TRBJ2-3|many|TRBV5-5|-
CASSLSRTDTQYF
TGTGCCAGCAGCCTCTCCCGCACAGATACGCAGTATTTT
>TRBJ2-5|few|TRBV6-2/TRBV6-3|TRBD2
CASSNHRRLAGGRETQYF
TGTGCCAGCAGCAACCACCGACGACTAGCGGGGGGTCGGGAGACCCAGTACTTC
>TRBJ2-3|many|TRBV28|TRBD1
CASSQGQGETDTQYF
TGTGCCAGCAGCCAGGGACAGGGGGAGACAGATACGCAGTATTTT
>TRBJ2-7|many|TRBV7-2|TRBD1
CASSSNPGGSYEQYF
TGTGCCAGCAGCTCAAACCCAGGGGGCTCCTACGAGCAGTACTTC
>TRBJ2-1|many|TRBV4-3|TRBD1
CASSQGTGGAYNEQFF
TGCGCCAGCAGCCAAGGGACAGGTGGGGCCTACAATGAGCAGTTCTTC
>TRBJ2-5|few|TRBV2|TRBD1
CASSTTGNGETQYF
TGTGCCAGCAGTACGACAGGGAATGGGGAGACCCAGTACTTC
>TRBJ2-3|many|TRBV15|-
CATSRRVRVTSTDTQYF
TGTGCCACCAGCAGGAGAGTGCGGGTGACTAGCACAGATACGCAGTATTTT
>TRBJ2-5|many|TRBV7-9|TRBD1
CASSLAGDSSRETQYF
TGTGCCAGCAGCTTAGCAGGGGACAGTAGCCGAGAGACCCAGTACTTC
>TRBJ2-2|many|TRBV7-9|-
CASSFMTGTGELFF
TGTGCCAGCAGCTTTATGACAGGCACCGGGGAGCTGTTTTTT
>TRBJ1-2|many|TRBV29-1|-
CSVEDREGYTF
TGCAGCGTTGAAGACAGGGAGGGCTACACCTTC
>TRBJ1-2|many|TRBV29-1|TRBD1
CSVLRSASGTGGYGYTF
TGCAGCGTTTTGCGGTCAGCTTCCGGGACAGGGGGCTATGGCTACACCTTC
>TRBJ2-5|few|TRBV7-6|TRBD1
CASSLVTPGQGQETQYF
TGTGCCAGCAGCTTGGTAACCCCGGGACAGGGACAAGAGACCCAGTACTTC
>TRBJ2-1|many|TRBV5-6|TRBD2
CASSFWTSGDYNEQFF
TGTGCCAGCAGCTTTTGGACTAGCGGGGACTACAATGAGCAGTTCTTC
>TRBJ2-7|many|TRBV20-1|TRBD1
CSGRDRGLFEQYF
TGCAGTGGCCGGGACAGAGGCCTGTTCGAGCAGTACTTC